Listed here are 31 T cell receptor beta chains from one sample, sequenced in a study of memory CD4+ T cells and cytomegalovirus serostatus. The sort gate was single viable CD3+CD4+CD8-CD45RO+ cells for memory CD4+ T cells. Measured with immunoSEQ multiplex PCR; TCRdb has only the in-frame clones, and not every one. The sample carries 40,000 to 55,000 clones, just under 80% recorded once. The sequenced sample consisted of memory CD4+ T cells from blood. The receptors were sampled from an adult in good health and CMV-seronegative.

This clone was picked up a small number of times. The J gene is TRBJ1-5, the V gene TRBV30; weak D call: TRBD1 (5 bases). The germline V and J ends were trimmed by 3 bases and 0 bases, with 6 bases remaining between them. The CDR3 extends over 13 amino acids. Germline V gene sequence: CDR1 GTSNPN, CDR2 SVGIG (reference sequence). CDR3 region: CAWRDNSNQPQHF. CDR3 sequence (DNA): TGTGCCTGGAGGGACAATAGCAATCAGCCCCAGCATTTT.

The V and J genes are TRBV6-5 and TRBJ1-1; 9 positions agree with TRBD1. The CDR3 runs to 14 residues. J lost 11 bases, V lost 8 bases, and 15 bases had no gene match. Germline CDR1 is MNHEY and CDR2 is SVGAGI. The CDR3 bases are TGTGCCAGCTGGAACCCTTGGACAGGGGAAGCGGCTTTCTTT. This codes for CASWNPWTGEAAFF.

The chain joins TRBV6-6 to TRBJ2-7, with 9 bases identical to TRBD1. The CDR3 is made up of 14 amino acids. The V gene end was trimmed by 9 bases and the J gene end by 5 bases; junction bases not matched to a gene: 11. From germline, CDR1 is MNHNY and CDR2 SVGAGI (reference sequence). The DNA for the CDR3 is TGTGCCAGTGTTATGGGGGACAGGGTCCACGAGCAGTACTTC. Translation gives CASVMGDRVHEQYF.

Regarding this clone: Other DNA sequences in this sample translate to the same CDR3. This chain connects TRBV18 to TRBJ2-5; D is uncertain. This CDR3 comprises 13 residues. V was cut by 3 bases and J by 5 bases, with 10 bases left in between. Germline V CDR1 and CDR2: KGHSH, LQKENI. CDR3 in DNA: TGTGCCAGCTCACCGTTAAACCGGGAGACCCAGTACTTC. It yields the protein CASSPLNRETQYF.

Details on this clone: This may stem from a read error, because a much larger clone lies one nucleotide away. This same CDR3 is encoded by further DNA sequences in the sample. V and J are TRBV9 and TRBJ1-5; possible D gene TRBD1, 5 bases. The germline V gene encodes CDR1 SGDLS and CDR2 YYNGEE. V lost 2 bases to trimming and J lost 5 bases, with 11 bases between them. The CDR3 runs to 14 residues. CDR3 loop: CASSVGTGDQPQHF. The CDR3 DNA reads as TGTGCCAGCAGCGTTGGGACGGGGGATCAGCCCCAGCATTTT.

V is TRBV10-2 and J is TRBJ2-7; 8 positions agree with TRBD2. The CDR3 covers 15 residues. The germline V gene encodes CDR1 WSHSY and CDR2 SAAADI. V was clipped by 3 bases and J by 1 base; unmatched bases: 5. The CDR3: CASSENSGTSYEQYF. In DNA form, the CDR3 reads TGCGCCAGCAGTGAAAATAGCGGGACGTCCTACGAGCAGTACTTC.

The genes are TRBV29-1 and TRBJ2-3, with D possibly being TRBD1 (6 bases). CDR1 and CDR2 (germline): SQVTM, ANQGSEA. The CDR3 has 17 residues. V dropped 6 bases and J dropped 0 bases, with 22 bases sitting between them. As DNA, the CDR3 is TGCAGCGTAACGATTACCTCCGGGACACCAAGCACAGATACGCAGTATTTT. Translating it yields CSVTITSGTPSTDTQYF.

This chain joins TRBV4-1 and TRBJ1-2; maybe TRBD1 (6 bases). Trimming cost V 6 bases and J 4 bases, with 15 bases left between them. From germline, CDR1 is MGHRA and CDR2 YSYEKL. This CDR3 has 14 residues. The CDR3 is CASSNRGDTYGYTF. The CDR3 nucleotides read TGCGCCAGCAGTAACCGCGGGGACACCTATGGCTACACCTTC.

The J gene is TRBJ2-7, the V gene TRBV28, with 9 bases identical to TRBD2. After removal of 3 bases from V and 3 bases from J, the junction contained 9 bases not matched to a gene. CDR1 is MDHEN, CDR2 SYDVKM, per germline. The CDR3 sequence is 16 residues long. The CDR3: CASSFALAGGLYEQYF. The CDR3, as DNA: TGTGCCAGCAGTTTTGCTCTGGCGGGAGGGCTCTACGAGCAGTACTTC.

This chain joins TRBV5-5 and TRBJ2-2; 10 bases line up with TRBD2. The CDR3 has 17 amino acids. The germline gives CDR1 SGHKS, CDR2 YYEKEE (reference sequence). V shed 0 bases, J shed 5 bases, and the junction held 7 bases outside the gene matches. The chain's CDR3 is CASSLAPPSGSTGELFF. CDR3 sequence (DNA): TGTGCCAGCAGCTTGGCCCCGCCTAGCGGGAGTACCGGGGAGCTGTTTTTT.

The rearrangement links TRBV11-2 to TRBJ2-5; D may be TRBD1 (7 bases). The CDR3 is 10 residues long. The V gene's germline CDR1 is SGHAT and CDR2 FQNNGV. DNA for the CDR3: TGTGCAGCAGGGGGGGAGACCCAGTACTTC. This sequence encodes CAAGGETQYF.

This clone was recorded only once. The J gene is TRBJ1-5, the V gene TRBV28; 9 bases are shared with TRBD1. The junction had 2 bases not matched to a gene; V was cut back by 2 bases and J by 6 bases. The CDR3 covers 14 residues. Germline V lookup: CDR1 MDHEN, CDR2 SYDVKM. CDR3 region: CASSLGQGSQPQHF. DNA for the CDR3: TGTGCCAGCAGTTTAGGACAGGGGAGTCAGCCCCAGCATTTT. The variable domain in full, completed from reference TRBV28 and TRBJ1-5, reads DVKVTQSSRYLVKRTGEKVFLECVQDMDHENMFWYRQDPGLGLRLIYFSYDVKMKEKGDIPEGYSVSREKKERFSLILESASTNQTSMYLCASSLGQGSQPQHFGDGTRLSIL.

This clone was recorded only once. The rearrangement joins TRBV19 to TRBJ2-2; weak D call: TRBD1 (5 bases). CDR3 length: 17 amino acids. CDR1 LNHDA and CDR2 SQIVND come from the germline V gene (reference sequence). Trimming took off 4 bases at V and 0 bases at J, with 15 bases between the two ends. CDR3 sequence reads: CASSKNAGFSNTGELFF. The CDR3 coding sequence is TGTGCCAGTAGTAAAAACGCAGGGTTCTCGAACACCGGGGAGCTGTTTTTT.

This clone has more than one count but fewer than ten. This chain links TRBV6-6 with TRBJ1-4; a possible D gene is TRBD1 (6 bases). This CDR3 comprises 16 residues. Trimming took 0 bases from V and 8 from J, leaving 16 bases between them. CDR1 and CDR2 from the germline V gene are MNHNY and SVGAGI (reference sequence). In DNA, the CDR3 is TGTGCCAGCAGTTACTCCCCCTACAGGGTCCGCGAAAAACTGTTTTTT. It encodes CASSYSPYRVREKLFF.

V is TRBV6-1 and J is TRBJ2-7, with 7 bases aligning to TRBD2. This CDR3 is built from 14 residues. Germline V gives CDR1 MNHNS, CDR2 SASEGT. J was trimmed by 7 bases and V by 6 bases; bases with no gene match: 12. CDR3 region: CASRQGEGRREQYF. The DNA for the CDR3 is TGTGCCAGCAGGCAAGGGGAGGGAAGGCGGGAGCAGTACTTC.

V is TRBV28 and J is TRBJ2-1; 7 bases match TRBD2. V dropped 5 bases and J dropped 9; count of bases not matched to a gene: 4. The CDR3 runs 12 residues. Germline CDR1 is MDHEN and CDR2 is SYDVKM. Written as DNA, the CDR3 is TGTGCCAGCAGTCCTCCGGGGGGTGAGCAGTTCTTC. Its translation: CASSPPGGEQFF.

This rearrangement joins TRBV18 to TRBJ1-4, with TRBD1 identical over 7 bases. This CDR3 is built from 15 residues. Germline V CDR1 and CDR2: KGHSH, LQKENI. Unmatched junction bases numbered 8, after V lost 0 bases and J lost 10 bases. DNA of the CDR3: TGTGCCAGCTCACCACCTAACGAAGGGGGCGGAAAACTGTTTTTT. Its protein product is CASSPPNEGGGKLFF.

The genes are TRBV28 and TRBJ1-2; weak D call: TRBD1 (5 bases). The CDR3 is 13 amino acids. Germline V CDR1 and CDR2: MDHEN, SYDVKM. V lost 8 bases, J lost 8 bases, and 18 bases lay in between. The CDR3 DNA sequence: TGTGCCAGCTACCGGGACGAATTTCGCGGCTACACCTTC. Protein: CASYRDEFRGYTF.

V and J are TRBV6-5 and TRBJ1-6, with D hard to call. Germline assignment: CDR1 MNHEY and CDR2 SVGAGI. This CDR3 has 12 amino acids. V dropped 8 bases and J dropped 3 bases, with 5 bases sitting between them. The CDR3 nucleotides read TGTGCCAGCGGCGGCTATAATTCACCCCTCCACTTT. This encodes CASGGYNSPLHF.

In DNA form, the CDR3 reads TGTGCCAGCAGCTTAGTTCAGGGGGCCACTGAAGCTTTCTTT. Residues: CASSLVQGATEAFF. V is TRBV7-2 and J is TRBJ1-1; 8 bases match TRBD1. V shed 1 base, J shed 4 bases, and the junction held 2 bases outside the gene matches. The CDR3 extends over 14 amino acids. Per germline, CDR1 SGHTA and CDR2 FQGNSA.

The CDR3 loop reads CASSELGGQGYGYTF. DNA of the CDR3: TGCGCCAGCAGTGAGCTCGGGGGCCAGGGCTATGGCTACACCTTC. The gene calls are TRBV10-2 and TRBJ1-2, with TRBD1 as a possible D gene (6 bases). With 2 bases removed from V and 4 bases from J, the gap between germline ends came to 14 bases. In germline, CDR1 is WSHSY, CDR2 SAAADI. The CDR3 contains 15 residues.

This clone rates as medium-sized. The chain combines TRBV27 with TRBJ1-1; TRBD1 matches 8 bases. CDR1 and CDR2 (germline): MNHEY, SMNVEV (reference sequence). The ends lost 6 bases at V and 4 bases at J; junction bases unmatched: 10. This CDR3 contains 15 residues. For the CDR3, the DNA is TGTGCCAGCAGGTATCCAGGGGGCTCGGGCACTGAAGCTTTCTTT. Protein sequence: CASRYPGGSGTEAFF.

Only a few counts were recorded for this clone. The chain carries TRBV28 and TRBJ1-2, with 8 positions matching TRBD1. V lost 8 bases to trimming and J lost 8 bases; unmatched junction nucleotides: 13. The CDR3 covers 14 residues. Germline V gene data show CDR1 as MDHEN and CDR2 as SYDVKM. The CDR3 reads CASAEGQEVHGYTF. In DNA form, the CDR3 reads TGTGCCAGCGCGGAGGGACAGGAAGTCCACGGCTACACCTTC.

The chain is built from TRBV28 and TRBJ1-4; weak D call: TRBD1 (5 bases). V lost 1 base to trimming and J lost 3 bases, with 12 bases between them. The V gene's germline CDR1 is MDHEN and CDR2 SYDVKM. This CDR3 has 16 residues. CDR3 DNA sequence: TGTGCCAGCAGTTTATTTGGGCGGGGGGCTAATGAAAAACTGTTTTTT. As protein: CASSLFGRGANEKLFF. Combining the CDR3 with reference TRBV28 and TRBJ1-4 gives the whole variable domain DVKVTQSSRYLVKRTGEKVFLECVQDMDHENMFWYRQDPGLGLRLIYFSYDVKMKEKGDIPEGYSVSREKKERFSLILESASTNQTSMYLCASSLFGRGANEKLFFGSGTQLSVL.

The J gene is TRBJ2-7, the V gene TRBV6-1; a possible D gene is TRBD2 (6 bases). The CDR3 loop spans 16 amino acids. V shed 0 bases and J shed 3 bases, with 15 bases lying between them. The germline gives CDR1 MNHNS, CDR2 SASEGT. The CDR3 region has the DNA TGTGCCAGCAGTGAAGCCGCGCGGGATATTCTCTACGAGCAGTACTTC. Its translation: CASSEAARDILYEQYF.

The V and J genes are TRBV27 and TRBJ2-7; the D call may be TRBD1 or TRBD2 (6 bases each). V lost 3 bases to trimming and J lost 6 bases, with 21 bases between them. Per the germline V gene, CDR1 is MNHEY and CDR2 is SMNVEV (reference sequence). The CDR3 spans 16 residues. The CDR3 DNA reads TGTGCCAGCAGTTTGATGGGTGGGGGCTTCGGGGGCGAGCAGTACTTC. Its protein product is CASSLMGGGFGGEQYF.

This clone appeared once. The genes are TRBV27 and TRBJ1-2, with D unresolved. This CDR3 contains 14 residues. With 10 bases removed from V and 5 bases from J, the gap between germline ends came to 20 bases. CDR1 MNHEY and CDR2 SMNVEV come from the germline V gene (reference sequence). CDR3 DNA: TGTGCCACCGCTCCAAGTCGGGCAAGGTATGGCTACACCTTC. As protein: CATAPSRARYGYTF.

This clone was seen only once. This chain links TRBV7-9 with TRBJ2-2; D remains unclear. Germline CDR1 and CDR2: SEHNR and FQNEAQ (reference sequence). The CDR3 spans 15 residues. The V and J ends lost 2 bases and 4 bases respectively, with 11 bases between them. The CDR3 DNA reads as TGTGCCAGCAGCTTAAACTCAGGTGGCACCGGGGAGCTGTTTTTT. It is translated as CASSLNSGGTGELFF.

The rearrangement joins TRBV27 to TRBJ1-5; 7 bases agree with TRBD1. The CDR3 runs to 14 residues. V dropped 4 bases and J dropped 3; count of bases not matched to a gene: 3. Germline CDR1 is MNHEY and CDR2 is SMNVEV (reference sequence). DNA of the CDR3: TGTGCCAGCAGTTCGGGACAGCCCAATCAGCCCCAGCATTTT. It specifies CASSSGQPNQPQHF.

V and J are TRBV15 and TRBJ1-5; D is ambiguous. The V gene's germline CDR1 is LNHNV and CDR2 YYDKDF (reference sequence). This CDR3 contains 16 residues. Trimming left V 1 base short and J 0 bases short, with 10 bases between. The CDR3 is CATSRGSLNSNQPQHF. The CDR3 region has the DNA TGTGCCACCAGCAGAGGGTCACTCAATAGCAATCAGCCCCAGCATTTT.

The rearrangement links TRBV19 to TRBJ1-4; D is undetermined. V lost 1 base and J lost 0, with 6 bases in between. The germline V gene encodes CDR1 LNHDA and CDR2 SQIVND (reference sequence). The CDR3 length is 15 residues. The CDR3 DNA sequence: TGTGCCAGTAGTATAGTGTCCGCAACTAATGAAAAACTGTTTTTT. It is translated as CASSIVSATNEKLFF. The full variable domain, with the rest looked up from reference TRBV19 and TRBJ1-4, is DGGITQSPKYLFRKEGQNVTLSCEQNLNHDAMYWYRQDPGQGLRLIYYSQIVNDFQKGDIAEGYSVSREKKESFPLTVTSAQKNPTAFYLCASSIVSATNEKLFFGSGTQLSVL.